The 24 T cell receptor beta chains given below trace back to one sample, sequenced in a study of blood T cell repertoires in COVID-19. Some clones are missing from TCRdb's copy, which holds only in-frame ones; the method was immunoSEQ multiplex PCR. The sample shows around 200,000 clones, under 80% of them seen only once. The sequenced sample was peripheral blood. Receptor source: a man aged 50 to 59 who had recovered from COVID-19.

A few counts support this clone. The V and J genes are TRBV7-2 and TRBJ2-7, with 15 positions matching TRBD2. V shed 3 bases and J 2 bases; nucleotides not matched to a gene: 2. There are 16 residues in the CDR3. Germline V gene data show CDR1 as SGHTA and CDR2 as FQGNSA. The CDR3 nucleotides are TGTGCCAGCAGCTTCGGACTAGCGGGAGGGACCTACGAGCAGTACTTC. This sequence encodes CASSFGLAGGTYEQYF.

The chain links TRBV9 to TRBJ2-1, with 9 positions matching TRBD2. The ends lost 0 bases at V and 6 bases at J; junction bases unmatched: 4. The CDR3 runs to 15 residues. From germline, CDR1 is SGDLS and CDR2 YYNGEE. The CDR3: CASSVDSGSFNEQFF. The CDR3 DNA reads as TGTGCCAGCAGCGTAGATAGCGGGAGTTTCAATGAGCAGTTCTTC.

This chain links TRBV30 with TRBJ2-3; 7 bases align to TRBD2. This CDR3 comprises 16 residues. Germline CDR1 and CDR2: GTSNPN and SVGIG (reference sequence). V shed 0 bases and J 2 bases; nucleotides not matched to a gene: 8. Written as DNA, the CDR3 is TGTGCCTGGAGTGTACTGGCTAGCGGTCCCACAGATACGCAGTATTTT. Protein: CAWSVLASGPTDTQYF. The full variable domain, with the rest looked up from reference TRBV30 and TRBJ2-3, is SQTIHQWPATLVQPVGSPLSLECTVEGTSNPNLYWYRQAAGRGLQLLFYSVGIGQISSEVPQNLSASRPQDRQFILSSKKLLLSDSGFYLCAWSVLASGPTDTQYFGPGTRLTVL.

The chain uses TRBV18 and TRBJ1-6; TRBD1 agrees at 7 bases. The J segment lost 7 bases and the V segment lost 4 bases, leaving 10 bases of the junction unmatched. Per the germline V gene, CDR1 is KGHSH and CDR2 is LQKENI. The CDR3 is 16 residues long. The CDR3 protein is CASSLTGPGGNSPLHF. CDR3 DNA sequence: TGTGCCAGCTCACTGACAGGGCCTGGGGGAAATTCACCCCTCCACTTT.

This clone was detected a few times. The chain is built from TRBV5-1 and TRBJ2-7; D gene ambiguous. V was cut by 0 bases and J by 0 bases, with 7 bases left in between. This CDR3 has 14 residues. Germline V gene sequence: CDR1 SGHRS, CDR2 YFSETQ. CDR3 DNA sequence: TGCGCCAGCAGCTTGGGGCACCTCTCCTACGAGCAGTACTTC. It translates to CASSLGHLSYEQYF.

V is TRBV14 and J is TRBJ1-2; a possible D gene is TRBD1 (5 bases). CDR3 length: 14 residues. CDR1 SGHDN and CDR2 FVKESK come from the germline V gene. Deletions cut 3 bases from V and 2 bases from J, with 10 bases between. DNA of the CDR3: TGTGCCAGCAGCCAGGGACTTTGGAACTATGGCTACACCTTC. It encodes CASSQGLWNYGYTF.

V and J are TRBV28 and TRBJ1-1; D is ambiguous. Trimming pared 5 bases from V and 8 bases from J, leaving 9 bases between. Germline V gene lookup returns CDR1 MDHEN and CDR2 SYDVKM. The CDR3 runs 11 residues. CDR3 protein: CASSPSFEAFF. CDR3 DNA: TGTGCCAGCAGTCCTTCCTTCGAAGCTTTCTTT. Looking up the rest from reference TRBV28 and TRBJ1-1 gives the full variable domain: DVKVTQSSRYLVKRTGEKVFLECVQDMDHENMFWYRQDPGLGLRLIYFSYDVKMKEKGDIPEGYSVSREKKERFSLILESASTNQTSMYLCASSPSFEAFFGQGTRLTVV.

The chain uses TRBV12-3 or TRBV12-4 and TRBJ2-5; tentative D call: TRBD2 (6 bases). Trimming left V 6 bases short and J 2 bases short, with 10 bases between. The CDR3 totals 13 residues. The CDR3: CASRGSGQETQYF. As DNA, the CDR3 is TGTGCCAGCAGGGGGAGCGGGCAAGAGACCCAGTACTTC.

The CDR3 here is CASSFDHTRTGSGELFF. The DNA for the CDR3 is TGTGCCAGCAGCTTTGATCATACCCGGACAGGGTCTGGGGAGCTGTTTTTT. The chain couples TRBV7-3 to TRBJ2-2, with TRBD1 matching over 8 bases. Germline V gives CDR1 SGHTA, CDR2 FQGTGA. Trimming at V came to 3 bases and at J to 8 bases, leaving 14 bases not matched to a gene. The CDR3 sequence is 17 residues long.

This clone has only a few counts. V is TRBV14 and J is TRBJ2-3; TRBD2 matches at 7 bases. Trimming at V came to 0 bases and at J to 0 bases, leaving 6 bases not matched to a gene. In germline, CDR1 is SGHDN, CDR2 FVKESK. This CDR3 has 17 amino acids. The CDR3 protein is CASSQDEAGASTDTQYF. The DNA for the CDR3 is TGTGCCAGCAGCCAAGATGAGGCGGGAGCTAGCACAGATACGCAGTATTTT.

The rearrangement links TRBV24-1 to TRBJ2-2; D is perhaps TRBD1 (5 bases). V was clipped by 5 bases and J by 0 bases, with 12 bases between them. CDR1 is KGHDR, CDR2 SFDVKD, per germline. The CDR3 is 16 residues long. CDR3 residues: CATSAHDSTNTGELFF. The CDR3 region has the DNA TGTGCCACCAGTGCCCATGACAGCACGAACACCGGGGAGCTGTTTTTT.

The chain carries TRBV3-1 (or the pseudogene TRBV3-2) and TRBJ2-5, with TRBD2 matching 8 bases. Germline V gene lookup returns CDR1 LGHDT and CDR2 YNNKEL (reference sequence). This CDR3 has 16 amino acids. V dropped 1 base and J dropped 5; count of bases not matched to a gene: 9. Written as DNA, the CDR3 is TGTGCCAGCAGCCAAGTGGGAGCGGGAGTGGTGGAGACCCAGTACTTC. As protein: CASSQVGAGVVETQYF.

The rearrangement joins TRBV13 to TRBJ2-7, with D perhaps TRBD1 (5 bases). Per germline, CDR1 PRHDT and CDR2 FYEKMQ (reference sequence). V lost 4 bases and J lost 2, with 21 bases in between. This CDR3 comprises 17 residues. The DNA of the CDR3 is TGTGCCAGCAGCTACCGCCCGACAGTGCTAAATCCCTACGAGCAGTACTTC. Translation gives CASSYRPTVLNPYEQYF. The variable domain in full, with the rest retrieved from reference TRBV13 and TRBJ2-7, is AAGVIQSPRHLIKEKRETATLKCYPIPRHDTVYWYQQGPGQDPQFLISFYEKMQSDKGSIPDRFSAQQFSDYHSELNMSSLELGDSALYFCASSYRPTVLNPYEQYFGPGTRLTVT.

V gene TRBV6-5 combines with J gene TRBJ2-5, with D hard to call. V gave up 0 bases and J gave up 2 bases, with 7 bases separating them. Germline V gives CDR1 MNHEY, CDR2 SVGAGI. CDR3 size: 14 residues. The CDR3 sequence: CASSYSRGQETQYF. The CDR3 DNA reads TGTGCCAGCAGTTACTCGAGAGGACAAGAGACCCAGTACTTC.

The chain combines TRBV5-1 with TRBJ2-2; tentatively, D is TRBD1 (5 bases). There are 15 residues in the CDR3. Germline V gene lookup returns CDR1 SGHRS and CDR2 YFSETQ. Between the trimmed V and J ends, which lost 4 bases and 4 bases, there was a span of 14 bases. In nucleotides, the CDR3 is TGCGCCAGCAGCACCCCTAGGGGTATCACCGGGGAGCTGTTTTTT. It translates to CASSTPRGITGELFF.

This clone was observed a single time. The chain has TRBV7-9 and TRBJ2-1; 10 nucleotides align to TRBD1. The germline V gene has CDR1 SEHNR and CDR2 FQNEAQ (reference sequence). This CDR3 spans 14 amino acids. V gave up 0 bases and J gave up 10 bases; unmatched junction bases: 3. The DNA for the CDR3 is TGTGCCAGCAGCTTAGCCGGGACAGGGGTCGAGCAGTTCTTC. This encodes CASSLAGTGVEQFF.

The V call is TRBV27, the J call TRBJ2-7, with 11 bases matching TRBD1. Per the germline V gene, CDR1 is MNHEY and CDR2 is SMNVEV (reference sequence). The V segment lost 5 bases and the J segment 4 bases; nucleotides outside the gene matches: 10. This CDR3 region has 16 residues. CDR3 sequence reads: CASSDPPGQGVYEQYF. The CDR3 coding sequence is TGTGCCAGCAGTGACCCGCCGGGACAGGGGGTGTACGAGCAGTACTTC.

The CDR3 nucleotides are TGTGCCAGCAGCCAAGATGCGAGTAAAGCTTTCTTT. It encodes CASSQDASKAFF. The rearrangement joins TRBV3-1 (or the pseudogene TRBV3-2) to TRBJ1-1; D is ambiguous. V lost 0 bases, J lost 9 bases, and 8 bases lay in between. CDR1 is LGHDT, CDR2 YNNKEL, per germline (reference sequence). The CDR3 length is 12 residues.

This chain uses TRBV6-6 with TRBJ1-5; weak D call: TRBD1 (6 bases). Germline V gives CDR1 MNHNY, CDR2 SVGAGI (reference sequence). This CDR3 spans 16 amino acids. With 0 bases removed from V and 3 bases from J, the gap between germline ends came to 12 bases. CDR3 coding DNA: TGTGCCAGCAGTTACTCCCGACAGGTCTTCAATCAGCCCCAGCATTTT. Translating gives CASSYSRQVFNQPQHF.

The CDR3 nucleotides are TGCAGCGTGAAGGGGGCAGGGGTTGGCGGCTACACCTTC. As protein: CSVKGAGVGGYTF. The chain couples TRBV29-1 to TRBJ1-2, with 7 bases identical to TRBD1. In germline, CDR1 is SQVTM, CDR2 ANQGSEA. The ends lost 6 bases at V and 8 bases at J; junction bases unmatched: 12. The CDR3 runs to 13 residues.

J is TRBJ2-7 and V is TRBV11-3, with a possible D match to TRBD1 (6 bases). CDR1 is SGHNT and CDR2 is YENEEA in the germline V gene. V was shortened by 3 bases and J by 2 bases, with 14 bases between the two germline ends. The CDR3 is made up of 15 amino acids. This chain's CDR3 is CASSFGVGAPYEQYF. The DNA of the CDR3 is TGTGCCAGCAGCTTCGGTGTGGGGGCCCCCTACGAGCAGTACTTC.

The chain has TRBV4-2 and TRBJ2-2; TRBD1 is a possible D gene (6 bases). There are 16 residues in the CDR3. The germline V gene has CDR1 LGHNA and CDR2 YNFKEQ. The ends were cut back, 2 bases at V and 0 bases at J, with 10 bases in the middle. CDR3 loop: CASSQLGQTNTGELFF. In DNA form, the CDR3 reads TGTGCCAGCAGCCAACTCGGACAGACGAACACCGGGGAGCTGTTTTTT.

J is TRBJ1-2 and V is TRBV4-1; possible D gene TRBD1, 5 bases. V dropped 1 base and J dropped 7 bases, with 13 bases sitting between them. The CDR3 is 14 residues long. Germline V gene sequence: CDR1 MGHRA, CDR2 YSYEKL. Here the CDR3 reads CASSQGDRGSGYTF. The CDR3 DNA sequence: TGCGCCAGCAGCCAAGGCGACAGAGGAAGTGGCTACACCTTC.

This clone has just a few counts. The chain joins TRBV4-1 to TRBJ2-2, with TRBD1 matching 10 bases. Trimming cost V 5 bases and J 3 bases; bases outside gene matches: 12. Germline V gives CDR1 MGHRA, CDR2 YSYEKL. This CDR3 contains 18 residues. Written as DNA, the CDR3 is TGCGCCAGCAGCGAAAGAGACAGGGGGCGTTGTCACACCGGGGAGCTGTTTTTT. Translation: CASSERDRGRCHTGELFF.